This section outlines one TCR beta chain sequence together with its context. Germline V CDR1 and CDR2: SGHNT, YENEEA. V was trimmed by 5 bases and J by 0 bases, leaving 13 bases between them. There are 15 residues in the CDR3. The data were taken from a study of preoperative IRX-2 immunotherapy in early breast cancer. Clones were read by immunoSEQ multiplex PCR, and TCRdb kept only the in-frame ones, dropping some. Of 25,000 to 35,000 clones in the sample, approximately 80% were seen once. Treatment here: preoperative locoregional IRX-2 cytokine immunotherapy. Preoperative locoregional IRX-2 cytokine immunotherapy was tested in the phase Ib source study.

This sequence was found in a human donor with breast cancer. Collection of the sample occurred from a patient treated with IRX-2 immunotherapy. The rearrangement links TRBV11-3 to TRBJ1-1; no clear D. The CDR3 protein is CASSQTTRVNTEAFF. DNA for the CDR3: TGTGCCAGCAGCCAAACCACAAGGGTGAACACTGAAGCTTTCTTT.